This record concerns one T cell receptor beta chain sequence. This entry belongs to a study of blood T cell repertoires in COVID-19. On the study more broadly: From T cells, B-cell-depleted T cells, or PBMCs came the material, which was cDNA or gDNA.

Profiling relied on immunoSEQ multiplex PCR, and the TCRdb table lists in-frame clones only, not all of them. This sample yields 97,000 or so clones, of which approximately 81% are seen a single time; around 4.1% belongs to the top ten. V lost 4 bases, J lost 0 bases, and 10 bases lay in between. CDR1 and CDR2 (germline): SGHRS, YFSETQ. The CDR3 runs to 15 residues. The gene calls are TRBV5-1 and TRBJ1-4; unclear D gene. This sequence originates from a man aged 55 to 70 with acute or convalescent COVID-19. Material: peripheral blood. The CDR3 coding sequence is TGCGCCAGCAGCACCACAGCTGCAACTAATGAAAAACTGTTTTTT. Its translation: CASSTTAATNEKLFF.